This passage covers 4 T cell receptor beta chains from one sample sequenced in a study of shared clonotypes between healthy human individuals. Naive CD8 cells lacked CD45RO and underwent positive selection for CCR7, leaving out terminally differentiated effector memory CD45RA+ cells. Some clones are missing from TCRdb's copy, which holds only in-frame ones; the method was immunoSEQ multiplex PCR. The sample yields about 700,000 clones, 92% seen once. Sequenced: naive CD8+ T cells sorted from blood. The source of these receptors is a man younger than 40 in good health.

The chain combines TRBV18 with TRBJ1-3; D remains unclear. Germline V gene sequence: CDR1 KGHSH, CDR2 LQKENI. V gave up 8 bases and J gave up 3 bases, with 5 bases separating them. This CDR3 is built from 11 residues. Here the CDR3 reads CASQGGNTIYF. The DNA for the CDR3 is TGTGCCAGCCAAGGTGGAAACACCATATATTTT.

As DNA, the CDR3 is TGCGCCAGCAGCTTGGCCGGAATGGAGGCGTGGAACGAGCAGTACTTC. This gives the protein CASSLAGMEAWNEQYF. This chain uses TRBV5-1 with TRBJ2-7, with TRBD2 as a possible D gene (5 bases). Germline V gene sequence: CDR1 SGHRS, CDR2 YFSETQ. The CDR3 is made up of 16 amino acids. V shed 0 bases and J shed 5 bases, with 18 bases lying between them.

The chain joins TRBV28 to TRBJ2-7; D not resolved. Between the trimmed V and J ends, which lost 3 bases and 0 bases, there was a span of 12 bases. Germline V CDR1 and CDR2: MDHEN, SYDVKM. The CDR3 loop spans 15 amino acids. CDR3 sequence (DNA): TGTGCCAGCAGTTTCCTGTCCGGCTACTCCTACGAGCAGTACTTC. This encodes CASSFLSGYSYEQYF. The whole variable domain, filled in from reference TRBV28 and TRBJ2-7, reads DVKVTQSSRYLVKRTGEKVFLECVQDMDHENMFWYRQDPGLGLRLIYFSYDVKMKEKGDIPEGYSVSREKKERFSLILESASTNQTSMYLCASSFLSGYSYEQYFGPGTRLTVT.

This chain links TRBV29-1 with TRBJ2-5; the D gene is possibly TRBD1 (5 bases). CDR1 is SQVTM, CDR2 ANQGSEA, per germline. Trimming stripped 3 bases from V and 9 bases from J, with 23 bases between. This CDR3 contains 15 residues. The CDR3 protein is CSVEAALVAQGAQYF. CDR3 nucleotide sequence: TGCAGCGTTGAGGCGGCGCTAGTTGCGCAAGGGGCCCAGTACTTC.